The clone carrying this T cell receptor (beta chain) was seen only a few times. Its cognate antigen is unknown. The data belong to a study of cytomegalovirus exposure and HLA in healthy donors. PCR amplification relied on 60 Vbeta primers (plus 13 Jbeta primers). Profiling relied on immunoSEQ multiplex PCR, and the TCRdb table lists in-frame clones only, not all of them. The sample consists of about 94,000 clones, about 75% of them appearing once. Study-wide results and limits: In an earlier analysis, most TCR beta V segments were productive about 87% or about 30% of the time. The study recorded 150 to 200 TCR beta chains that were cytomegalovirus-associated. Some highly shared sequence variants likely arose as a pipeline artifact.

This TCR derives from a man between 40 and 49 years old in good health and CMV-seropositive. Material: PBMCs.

CDR3 in DNA: TGTGCCAGCACCGCTAGCGGGAGTAGTACCGGGGAGCTGTTTTTT. This gives the protein CASTASGSSTGELFF. The rearrangement uses TRBV28 and TRBJ2-2, with 10 bases that match TRBD2. In germline, CDR1 is MDHEN, CDR2 SYDVKM. The length of the CDR3 is 15 residues. The trim removed 7 bases at V and 5 bases at J, leaving 7 bases unmatched.